Each of the 21 T cell receptor beta chains below was sequenced from the same sample in a study of control samples from healthy donors and cancer patients. TCRdb keeps only in-frame clones here, not all; method: immunoSEQ multiplex PCR. The sample lists about 95,000 clones, about 88% occurring once. Sequencing was done on a sample of blood. The receptors stem from a woman between 70 and 85 years old in good health.

V and J are TRBV5-1 and TRBJ2-1, with D possibly TRBD2 on 5 matching bases. The V and J ends lost 3 bases and 5 bases respectively, with 12 bases between them. The CDR3 runs 14 residues. Germline CDR1 reads SGHRS; CDR2 reads YFSETQ. Written as DNA, the CDR3 is TGCGCCAGCAGCTCTTGGACTGGAAACAATGAGCAGTTCTTC. Its protein is CASSSWTGNNEQFF.

V usage is TRBV12-5 and J usage is TRBJ2-6; maybe TRBD1 (5 bases). Trimming removed 5 bases at V and 0 bases at J, with 20 bases between. Looked up from germline, CDR1 is LGHNT and CDR2 is FRNRAP. The CDR3 runs to 19 residues. The CDR3 loop reads CASGPPPDSPYSGANVLTF. CDR3 DNA: TGTGCTAGTGGTCCCCCCCCCGACAGTCCCTACTCTGGGGCCAACGTCCTGACTTTC.

V is TRBV4-3 and J is TRBJ2-7; D gene uncertain. The V gene's germline CDR1 is LGHNA and CDR2 YSLEER. The V end lost 0 bases, the J end lost 1 base, and 13 bases lay between the germline ends. The CDR3 runs 16 residues. Written as DNA, the CDR3 is TGCGCCAGCAGCCAAGAGCACCGGGTAGAGTCCTACGAGCAGTACTTC. Translating gives CASSQEHRVESYEQYF.

The J gene is TRBJ1-2, the V gene TRBV5-4; no clear D gene. The V end lost 0 bases, the J end lost 7 bases, and 10 bases lay between the germline ends. The CDR3 spans 13 residues. The germline gives CDR1 SGHNT, CDR2 YYREEE (reference sequence). CDR3: CASSLGKVGGYTF. CDR3 nucleotide sequence: TGTGCCAGCAGCTTGGGCAAGGTCGGTGGCTACACCTTC.

This clone appeared a single time. This chain links TRBV5-1 with TRBJ2-3; D might be TRBD2 (6 bases). Germline lookup yields CDR1 SGHRS and CDR2 YFSETQ. V lost 0 bases to trimming and J lost 3 bases, with 11 bases between them. This CDR3 has 15 amino acids. The chain's CDR3 is CASSLGRAGTDTQYF. CDR3 DNA sequence: TGCGCCAGCAGCTTGGGGAGGGCCGGGACAGATACGCAGTATTTT. The full variable domain, completed using reference TRBV5-1 and TRBJ2-3, is KAGVTQTPRYLIKTRGQQVTLSCSPISGHRSVSWYQQTPGQGLQFLFEYFSETQRNKGNFPGRFSGRQFSNSRSEMNVSTLELGDSALYLCASSLGRAGTDTQYFGPGTRLTVL.

V and J are TRBV9 and TRBJ2-1; the match to TRBD2 covers 8 bases. Germline trimming cut 0 bases from V and 0 bases from J; bases unmatched to any gene: 5. CDR3 length: 17 amino acids. CDR1 is SGDLS and CDR2 is YYNGEE in the germline V gene. CDR3: CASSVAPGTSSYNEQFF. The CDR3 coding sequence is TGTGCCAGCAGCGTAGCCCCCGGGACTAGCTCCTACAATGAGCAGTTCTTC.

This clone has just a few counts. The chain recombines TRBV5-4 with TRBJ1-2; maybe TRBD1 (6 bases). Germline lookup yields CDR1 SGHNT and CDR2 YYREEE (reference sequence). The CDR3 length is 13 residues. Trimming took off 5 bases at V and 7 bases at J, with 15 bases between the two ends. The CDR3 DNA follows: TGTGCCAGCAGGCAGCCGGGGGCGAGTGGCTACACCTTC. Its protein is CASRQPGASGYTF. The full variable domain, its missing parts supplied by reference TRBV5-4 and TRBJ1-2, is ETGVTQSPTHLIKTRGQQVTLRCSSQSGHNTVSWYQQALGQGPQFIFQYYREEENGRGNFPPRFSGLQFPNYSSELNVNALELDDSALYLCASRQPGASGYTFGSGTRLTVV.

The chain couples TRBV4-1 to TRBJ1-6; maybe TRBD1 (5 bases). The germline CDR1 and CDR2 sequences are MGHRA and YSYEKL. The ends were cut back, 0 bases at V and 9 bases at J, with 12 bases in the middle. This CDR3 has 15 amino acids. CDR3 sequence: CASSQDILGTSPLHF. CDR3 in DNA: TGCGCCAGCAGCCAAGACATATTAGGGACTTCACCCCTCCACTTT.

This clone appeared a few times. The rearrangement joins TRBV4-3 to TRBJ2-4; 7 bases map to TRBD1. Germline-derived CDR1 and CDR2 are LGHNA and YSLEER. The CDR3 consists of 15 residues. J lost 0 bases, V lost 2 bases, and 1 base had no gene match. The CDR3 sequence is CASSQNRGAKNIQYF. As DNA, the CDR3 is TGCGCCAGCAGCCAAAACAGGGGAGCCAAAAACATTCAGTACTTC.

The rearrangement links TRBV5-1 to TRBJ1-2; D ambiguous. The CDR3 length is 15 residues. V lost 0 bases, J lost 0 bases, and 9 bases lay in between. CDR1 is SGHRS, CDR2 YFSETQ, per germline. Here the CDR3 DNA reads TGCGCCAGCAGCTTGGGAAGGGCCCCTAACTATGGCTACACCTTC. Translated, it gives CASSLGRAPNYGYTF.

This chain connects TRBV2 to TRBJ1-2; 9 bases agree with TRBD1. Germline V CDR1 and CDR2: SNHLY, FYNNEI. The CDR3 covers 14 residues. V lost 6 bases and J lost 5; bases outside the gene matches: 7. The CDR3 is CASSSQGAEYGYTF. CDR3 nucleotides: TGTGCCAGCAGCTCACAGGGGGCTGAATATGGCTACACCTTC.

The chain links TRBV6-5 to TRBJ1-1, with a tentative D call TRBD1 (5 bases). Germline CDR1 is MNHEY and CDR2 is SVGAGI. V was cut by 5 bases and J by 4 bases, with 14 bases left in between. The CDR3 has 14 residues. CDR3 nucleotide sequence: TGTGCCAGCAGTCCTTCAGGGCGCGGCACTGAAGCTTTCTTT. This translates into CASSPSGRGTEAFF.

The genes are TRBV29-1 and TRBJ1-1, with D possibly matching TRBD1 (5 bases). V lost 7 bases to trimming and J lost 4 bases, with 19 bases between them. The germline gives CDR1 SQVTM, CDR2 ANQGSEA. The CDR3 consists of 14 residues. The CDR3 DNA is TGCAGCGCTGATCCGAGGGGTGGAGTCACTGAAGCTTTCTTT. Translation gives CSADPRGGVTEAFF. The full variable domain, its missing parts supplied by reference TRBV29-1 and TRBJ1-1, is SAVISQKPSRDICQRGTSLTIQCQVDSQVTMMFWYRQQPGQSLTLIATANQGSEATYESGFVIDKFPISRPNLTFSTLTVSNMSPEDSSIYLCSADPRGGVTEAFFGQGTRLTVV.

This chain links TRBV19 with TRBJ2-4; possibly TRBD1 for D (6 bases). CDR1 and CDR2 (germline): LNHDA, SQIVND (reference sequence). Trimming pared 5 bases from V and 2 bases from J, leaving 28 bases between. This CDR3 is built from 20 residues. CDR3 in DNA: TGTGCCAGTAGTTCCTCACCCCCCCAGGGGCTCTCTGCTTCCAAAAACATTCAGTACTTC. It codes for CASSSSPPQGLSASKNIQYF.

This chain uses TRBV5-1 with TRBJ1-1; D call uncertain. Trimming removed 6 bases at V and 4 bases at J, with 13 bases between. The CDR3 has 13 amino acids. CDR1 SGHRS and CDR2 YFSETQ come from the germline V gene. CDR3 coding DNA: TGCGCCAGCATGGTTGAGTTGGGCACTGAAGCTTTCTTT. Its protein is CASMVELGTEAFF.

This clone was seen only once. This rearrangement joins TRBV4-3 to TRBJ1-1, with TRBD1 identical over 10 bases. Germline V CDR1 and CDR2: LGHNA, YSLEER. The length of the CDR3 is 16 residues. Trimming removed 3 bases from V and 1 base from J; junction bases left unmatched: 5. The CDR3 nucleotides are TGCGCCAGCAGCCAGGGGACAGGGGTACCGAACACTGAAGCTTTCTTT. Translated, it gives CASSQGTGVPNTEAFF.

The chain joins TRBV2 to TRBJ1-1; 7 bases line up with TRBD1. This CDR3 has 14 amino acids. V lost 1 base to trimming and J lost 5 bases; unmatched junction nucleotides: 4. The V gene's germline CDR1 is SNHLY and CDR2 FYNNEI. CDR3 protein: CASSEEQGGTEAFF. The CDR3 nucleotides are TGTGCCAGCAGTGAAGAGCAGGGGGGGACTGAAGCTTTCTTT.

J is TRBJ2-2 and V is TRBV2; 8 nucleotides match TRBD1. V shed 6 bases and J 3 bases; nucleotides not matched to a gene: 6. The CDR3 runs 15 residues. Per germline, CDR1 SNHLY and CDR2 FYNNEI. The CDR3, as DNA: TGTGCCAGCAGGTTGGACAGGGCATACACCGGGGAGCTGTTTTTT. Residues: CASRLDRAYTGELFF.

This chain uses TRBV2 with TRBJ1-1, with D uncertain. The CDR3 is 14 residues long. CDR1 and CDR2 (germline): SNHLY, FYNNEI. V lost 3 bases, J lost 4 bases, and 12 bases lay in between. The chain's CDR3 is CASSDRTTSTEAFF. CDR3 DNA sequence: TGTGCCAGCAGTGATCGGACCACAAGCACTGAAGCTTTCTTT.

V usage is TRBV3-1 (or the pseudogene TRBV3-2) and J usage is TRBJ1-1, with D possibly TRBD1 on 5 matching bases. Germline CDR1 is LGHDT and CDR2 is YNNKEL (reference sequence). This CDR3 region has 13 residues. Trimming took off 0 bases at V and 11 bases at J, with 13 bases between the two ends. CDR3 coding DNA: TGTGCCAGCAGCCAAGATCGTGGGGGAGACGCTTTCTTT. Translating it yields CASSQDRGGDAFF.

The chain uses TRBV30 and TRBJ1-3; D remains ambiguous. The CDR3 is 13 residues long. V shed 6 bases and J shed 0 bases, with 9 bases lying between them. Germline loops: CDR1 GTSNPN, CDR2 SVGIG (reference sequence). CDR3 sequence: CACNRGSGNTIYF. The CDR3, as DNA: TGTGCCTGTAACCGGGGCTCTGGAAACACCATATATTTT.